The 25 T cell receptor beta chains reported below all come from one sample, sequenced in a study of glioma-infiltrating T cells. Using RNA template, CDR3s of TCR alpha and beta were amplified with iRepertoire arm-PCR. MiXCR, run by TCRdb on the multiplex PCR reads, gives a single entry per CDR3 protein. This table has 85,000 to 110,000 distinct CDR3 sequences, around 28% appearing once. Specimen: glioma tissue, nonneoplastic brain tissue, or PBMCs (not recorded which). The receptors derive from a human donor with low-grade glioma or glioblastoma, undergoing nonglioma brain surgery, or in good health (not recorded which).

This clonotype was counted at least ten times. The CDR3 DNA sequence: TGTGCCAGCAGCTGGGACAGGGGGAACACTGAAGCTTTCTTT. Protein: CASSWDRGNTEAFF. The rearrangement joins TRBV7-2 to TRBJ1-1; TRBD1 matches at 10 bases. The CDR3 has 14 residues. CDR1 and CDR2 from the germline V gene are SGHTA and FQGNSA. V lost 4 bases, J lost 1 base, and 0 bases stayed unmatched.

This clonotype turned up a few times. V is TRBV7-2 and J is TRBJ2-3; unclear D gene. V lost 5 bases to trimming and J lost 4 bases, with 16 bases between them. The CDR3 sequence is 15 residues long. Germline-derived CDR1 and CDR2 are SGHTA and FQGNSA. The CDR3 DNA is TGTGCCAGCAGCCCAAGTGTGGGCGTCGCAGATACGCAGTATTTT. Translation gives CASSPSVGVADTQYF. Supplemented by reference TRBV7-2 and TRBJ2-3, the full variable domain reads GAGVSQSPSNKVTEKGKDVELRCDPISGHTALYWYRQSLGQGLEFLIYFQGNSAPDKSGLPSDRFSAERTGGSVSTLTIQRTQQEDSAVYLCASSPSVGVADTQYFGPGTRLTVL.

For this clonotype: A much larger clone differs by one base, so this may be a read error. The rearrangement joins TRBV7-3 to TRBJ1-3; D possibly corresponds to TRBD1 (6 bases). The germline V gene has CDR1 SGHTA and CDR2 FQGTGA. The CDR3 length is 14 residues. Trimming removed 3 bases at V and 4 bases at J, with 10 bases between. CDR3 protein: CASSLNTGGNTIYF. CDR3 nucleotide sequence: TGTGCCAGCAGCTTGAATACAGGGGGAAACACCATATATTTT. The whole variable domain, remainder taken from reference TRBV7-3 and TRBJ1-3, is GAGVSQTPSNKVTEKGKYVELRCDPISGHTALYWYRQSLGQGPEFLIYFQGTGAADDSGLPNDRFFAVRPEGSVSTLKIQRTERGDSAVYLCASSLNTGGNTIYFGEGSWLTVV.

The V gene is TRBV4-2, the J gene TRBJ2-3; 8 bases fit TRBD2. The CDR3 is 15 amino acids. Unmatched junction bases numbered 3, after V lost 2 bases and J lost 2 bases. Germline V CDR1 and CDR2: LGHNA, YNFKEQ. The CDR3 coding sequence is TGTGCCAGCAGCCAACTGACTAGCGACACAGATACGCAGTATTTT. It codes for CASSQLTSDTDTQYF.

The chain carries TRBV3-1 and TRBJ2-7; perhaps TRBD1 as D (6 bases). The V end lost 0 bases, the J end lost 0 bases, and 15 bases lay between the germline ends. Germline V CDR1 and CDR2: LGHDT, YNNKEL (reference sequence). CDR3 length: 17 residues. The CDR3 region is CASSQEGAGSLSYEQYF. In DNA, the CDR3 is TGTGCCAGCAGCCAAGAGGGGGCCGGAAGCCTCTCCTACGAGCAGTACTTC.

Points on this clonotype: This may arise from a read error, as a much more abundant clone is one base away. The genes are TRBV28 and TRBJ2-1; possibly TRBD2 for D (5 bases). The CDR3 is 12 amino acids. CDR1 and CDR2 from the germline V gene are MDHEN and SYDVKM. CDR3 nucleotide sequence: TGTGCCAGCAGATGGGGAGCCAATGAGCAGATCTTC. Its protein is CASRWGANEQIF.

Of note for this clonotype: This likely comes from a read error, as the CDR3 has no conserved phenylalanine or tryptophan at its end. It is unclear where the CDR3 begins or ends on the DNA, so no DNA is shown, and the CDR3 is as TCRdb lists it. The chain has TRBV28 and TRBJ1-5; TRBD1, the table's D call, was not compared with the DNA. In germline, CDR1 is MDHEN, CDR2 SYDVKM. The CDR3 is 15 residues long, counting both termini. CDR3: CASIPGQSSISPQNL.

On this clonotype itself: Given a much more abundant clone one base away, this may be a read error. The CDR3 does not end in the conserved phenylalanine or tryptophan, so this is likely a read error. The chain carries TRBV4-1 and TRBJ2-2, with D unclear. The CDR3 loop spans 15 amino acids. CDR1 MGHRA and CDR2 YSYEKL come from the germline V gene. Trimming removed 0 bases from V and 1 base from J, with 6 bases in between. The CDR3 DNA is TGCGCCAGCAGCCAAGAAGGCAGGAACACCGGGGAGCTGTTTTCT. Its protein is CASSQEGRNTGELFS.

V and J are TRBV29-1 and TRBJ1-2, with D unresolved. The CDR3 totals 12 residues. Germline V gene lookup returns CDR1 SQVTM and CDR2 ANQGSEA. V lost 3 bases and J lost 4, with 9 bases in between. CDR3 bases: TGCAGCGTTGATCGGCTGAGCTATGGCTACACCTTC. Residues: CSVDRLSYGYTF.

CDR3 sequence: CASSTQGQADTEAFF. Written as DNA, the CDR3 is TGTGCCAGCAGCACCCAGGGTCAGGCGGACACTGAAGCTTTCTTT. The chain is built from TRBV7-2 and TRBJ1-1; weak D call: TRBD1 (5 bases). CDR1 is SGHTA, CDR2 FQGNSA, per germline. Trimming removed 5 bases from V and 3 bases from J, with 16 bases in between. This CDR3 comprises 15 residues. The full variable domain, completed using reference TRBV7-2 and TRBJ1-1, is GAGVSQSPSNKVTEKGKDVELRCDPISGHTALYWYRQSLGQGLEFLIYFQGNSAPDKSGLPSDRFSAERTGGSVSTLTIQRTQQEDSAVYLCASSTQGQADTEAFFGQGTRLTVV.

Concerning this clonotype: A read error may be the cause here, since a much bigger clone is one base away. This chain uses TRBV7-6 with TRBJ1-3, with a possible D match to TRBD1 (6 bases). This CDR3 is 17 amino acids long. Per germline, CDR1 SGHVS and CDR2 FNYEAQ. CDR3 nucleotides: TGTGCCAGCAGCCGGGGCCAGTCTGGGGGCTCTGGAAACACCATGTATTTT. The encoded protein is CASSRGQSGGSGNTMYF.

The chain joins TRBV20-1 to TRBJ2-1, with 13 bases matching TRBD2. CDR3 length: 18 amino acids. V dropped 5 bases and J dropped 8; count of bases not matched to a gene: 18. The germline gives CDR1 DFQATT, CDR2 SNEGSKA (reference sequence). The CDR3 bases are TGCAGTGCTTCAACGGACTTCTTAAGGACTAGCGGGGGAGATGAGCAGTTCTTC. It encodes CSASTDFLRTSGGDEQFF.

The table lists this clonotype with a few counts. The chain combines TRBV20-1 with TRBJ2-5; D gene uncertain. Germline V CDR1 and CDR2: DFQATT, SNEGSKA (reference sequence). The germline V and J ends were trimmed by 0 bases and 4 bases, with 12 bases remaining between them. The CDR3 totals 14 residues. The CDR3 is CSARDRAPRETQYF. The CDR3 DNA follows: TGCAGTGCTAGAGATAGAGCCCCCAGAGAGACCCAGTACTTC.

This clonotype was detected many times. The chain recombines TRBV7-8 with TRBJ2-1; possibly TRBD2 for D (7 bases). The V gene lost 5 bases and the J gene lost 7 bases, with 15 bases spanning the gap. The CDR3 has 14 residues. Germline V gene sequence: CDR1 SGHVS, CDR2 FQNEAQ. The CDR3 loop reads CASSLTGGLNEQFF. CDR3 coding DNA: TGTGCCAGCAGCCTCACGGGGGGCTTGAATGAGCAGTTCTTC.

This clonotype occurred a few times. CDR3 nucleotide sequence: TGTGCCAGCAGTCCTACAAGACGGACTGGAAACACCATATATTTT. Protein product: CASSPTRRTGNTIYF. The chain combines TRBV12-3 or TRBV12-4 with TRBJ1-3; D is ambiguous. This CDR3 has 15 amino acids. The V and J ends lost 5 bases and 2 bases respectively, with 13 bases between them.

Comment on this clonotype: A much larger clonotype is one base distant, so this may be a read error. V usage is TRBV20-1 and J usage is TRBJ1-2, with 7 nucleotides matching TRBD1. Germline values: CDR1 DFQATT, CDR2 SNEGSKA (reference sequence). This CDR3 is built from 16 residues. This chain's CDR3 is CSTRESRRGRNYGYTF. DNA for the CDR3: TGCAGTACTAGAGAATCACGGAGGGGGCGCAACTATGGCTACACCTTC.

This clonotype was detected many times. V and J are TRBV19 and TRBJ1-5; D is uncertain. The germline V gene encodes CDR1 LNHDA and CDR2 SQIVND (reference sequence). CDR3 size: 14 residues. Trimming pared 5 bases from V and 5 bases from J, leaving 13 bases between. CDR3 nucleotide sequence: TGTGCCAGTAGTCAAGGGAGAGAGTATCAGCCCCAGCATTTT. This translates into CASSQGREYQPQHF.

The genes are TRBV6-6 and TRBJ2-5, with TRBD2 identical over 7 bases. This CDR3 is 14 amino acids long. CDR1 and CDR2 (germline): MNHNY, SVGAGI (reference sequence). With V trimmed by 6 bases and J by 3 bases, 7 bases remained unmatched. CDR3 loop: CASRPGLLEETQYF. CDR3 nucleotide sequence: TGTGCCAGCAGACCGGGACTATTGGAAGAGACCCAGTACTTC.

The chain recombines TRBV6-2 or TRBV6-3 with TRBJ2-3; TRBD2 matches 7 bases. The CDR3 runs to 14 residues. V gave up 3 bases and J gave up 3 bases; unmatched junction bases: 3. The germline V gene has CDR1 MNHEY and CDR2 SVGEGT. This CDR3 reads CASSYAGETDTQYF. The CDR3 region has the DNA TGTGCCAGCAGTTATGCGGGGGAAACAGATACGCAGTATTTT.

This clonotype was found a few times. The rearrangement links TRBV7-3 to TRBJ2-3; 8 positions match TRBD1. J lost 3 bases, V lost 1 base, and 6 bases had no gene match. This CDR3 is 16 amino acids long. Germline V gene data show CDR1 as SGHTA and CDR2 as FQGTGA. DNA of the CDR3: TGTGCCAGCAGCTTAAATCCAGGGGGCATAACAGATACGCAGTATTTT. The encoded protein is CASSLNPGGITDTQYF.

This clonotype was observed at least ten times. V gene TRBV28 combines with J gene TRBJ1-2; D is unclear. Trimming took off 10 bases at V and 0 bases at J, with 15 bases between the two ends. The CDR3 runs to 14 residues. Germline assignment: CDR1 MDHEN and CDR2 SYDVKM. The CDR3 coding sequence is TGTGCCACCGACGCACCGGAATCTAACTATGGCTACACCTTC. Its translation is CATDAPESNYGYTF.

This clonotype was picked up one time. Given a much more abundant clone one base away, this may be a read error. CDR3 nucleotides: TGTGCCATCCGCCCGCTAGCGGGGGCGGTAAATGAGCAGTTCTTC. It is translated as CAIRPLAGAVNEQFF. The V and J genes are TRBV2 and TRBJ2-1, with 10 bases fitting TRBD2. The CDR3 extends over 15 amino acids. The germline gives CDR1 SNHLY, CDR2 FYNNEI. J was trimmed by 7 bases and V by 10 bases; bases with no gene match: 13.

This clonotype has a handful of counts. The chain combines TRBV7-8 with TRBJ2-7; 9 bases match TRBD1. J lost 11 bases, V lost 5 bases, and 19 bases had no gene match. The germline V gene has CDR1 SGHVS and CDR2 FQNEAQ. The CDR3 sequence is 16 residues long. The CDR3 coding sequence is TGTGCCAGCAGCCTAGGCGTTGCGGGACAGGGAGAGGAGGAGTACTTC. Its translation: CASSLGVAGQGEEEYF.

This clonotype was detected a few times. The chain joins TRBV5-1 to TRBJ2-1, with D possibly being TRBD2 (5 bases). The CDR3 contains 13 residues. Trimming shortened V by 10 bases and J by 4 bases, and 15 bases separated the two germline ends. Germline CDR1 and CDR2: SGHRS and YFSETQ. The chain's CDR3 is CAPLKRVYNEQFF. The CDR3 DNA sequence: TGCGCCCCCCTAAAGAGGGTGTACAATGAGCAGTTCTTC.

This clonotype occurred a few times. The chain has TRBV29-1 and TRBJ1-1; no reliable D call. Germline V gene lookup returns CDR1 SQVTM and CDR2 ANQGSEA. V lost 6 bases, J lost 3 bases, and 11 bases lay in between. CDR3 length: 12 amino acids. The CDR3 is CSVQYGDTEAFF. As DNA, the CDR3 is TGCAGCGTCCAATATGGGGACACTGAAGCTTTCTTT.